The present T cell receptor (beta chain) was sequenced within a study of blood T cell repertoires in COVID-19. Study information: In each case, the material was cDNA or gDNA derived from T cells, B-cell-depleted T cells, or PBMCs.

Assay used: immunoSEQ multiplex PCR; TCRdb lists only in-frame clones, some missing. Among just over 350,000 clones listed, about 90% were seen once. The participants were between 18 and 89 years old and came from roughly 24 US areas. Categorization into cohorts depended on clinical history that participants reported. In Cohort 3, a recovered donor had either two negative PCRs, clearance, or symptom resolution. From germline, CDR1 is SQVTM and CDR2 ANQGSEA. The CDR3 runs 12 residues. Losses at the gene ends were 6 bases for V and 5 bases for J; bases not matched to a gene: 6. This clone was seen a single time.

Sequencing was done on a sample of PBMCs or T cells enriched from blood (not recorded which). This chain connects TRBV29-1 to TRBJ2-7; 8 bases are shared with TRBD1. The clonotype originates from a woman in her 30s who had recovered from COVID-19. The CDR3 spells CSVGQGNDEQYF. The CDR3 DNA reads TGCAGCGTAGGACAGGGAAACGACGAGCAGTACTTC.